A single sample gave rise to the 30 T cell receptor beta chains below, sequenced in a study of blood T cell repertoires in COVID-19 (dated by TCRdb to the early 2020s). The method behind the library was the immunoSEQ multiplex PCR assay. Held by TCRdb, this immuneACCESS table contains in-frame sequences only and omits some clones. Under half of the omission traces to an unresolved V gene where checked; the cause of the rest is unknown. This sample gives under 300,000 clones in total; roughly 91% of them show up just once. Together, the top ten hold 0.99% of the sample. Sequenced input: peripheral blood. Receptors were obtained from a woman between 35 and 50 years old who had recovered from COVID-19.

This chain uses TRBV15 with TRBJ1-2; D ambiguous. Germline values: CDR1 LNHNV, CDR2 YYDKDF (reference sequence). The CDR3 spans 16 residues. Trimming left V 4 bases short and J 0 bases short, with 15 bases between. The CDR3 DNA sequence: TGTGCCACCAGCAAAGTACCCCAGGCCGCTAACTATGGCTACACCTTC. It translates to CATSKVPQAANYGYTF.

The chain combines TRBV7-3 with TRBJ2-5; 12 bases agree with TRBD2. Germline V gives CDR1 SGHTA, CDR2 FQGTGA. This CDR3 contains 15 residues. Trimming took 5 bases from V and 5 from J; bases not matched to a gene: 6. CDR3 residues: CASSDTGLAGETQYF. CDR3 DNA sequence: TGTGCCAGCAGCGACACGGGACTAGCGGGTGAGACCCAGTACTTC.

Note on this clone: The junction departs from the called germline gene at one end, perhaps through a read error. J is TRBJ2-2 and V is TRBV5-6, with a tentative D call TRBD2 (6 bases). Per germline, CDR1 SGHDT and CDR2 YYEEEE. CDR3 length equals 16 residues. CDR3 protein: CASTLALAPYTGELFF. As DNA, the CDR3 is TGTGCCAGCACCTTGGCACTAGCCCCTTACACCGGGGAGCTGTTTTTT.

The CDR3 spells CASSLAPSGILTYNEQFF. The DNA for the CDR3 is TGTGCCAGCAGCTTAGCGCCTAGTGGCATCCTAACCTACAATGAGCAGTTCTTC. This chain links TRBV7-2 with TRBJ2-1; D not resolved. The CDR3 has 18 amino acids. Germline CDR1 is SGHTA and CDR2 is FQGNSA. Deletions cut 0 bases from V and 2 bases from J, with 17 bases between.

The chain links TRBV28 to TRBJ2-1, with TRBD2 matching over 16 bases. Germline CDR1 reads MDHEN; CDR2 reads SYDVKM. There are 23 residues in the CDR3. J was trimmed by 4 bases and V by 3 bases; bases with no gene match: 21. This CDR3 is CASSFPANPPGLAGGPGYNEQFF. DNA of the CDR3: TGTGCCAGCAGTTTCCCCGCCAACCCTCCGGGACTAGCGGGAGGGCCGGGGTACAATGAGCAGTTCTTC.

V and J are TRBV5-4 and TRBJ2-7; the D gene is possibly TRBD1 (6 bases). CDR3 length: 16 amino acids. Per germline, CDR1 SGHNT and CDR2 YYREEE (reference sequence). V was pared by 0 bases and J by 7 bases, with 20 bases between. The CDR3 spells CASSLGGSGDLLEQYF. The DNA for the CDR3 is TGTGCCAGCAGCTTGGGAGGGTCAGGGGACCTTCTGGAGCAGTACTTC.

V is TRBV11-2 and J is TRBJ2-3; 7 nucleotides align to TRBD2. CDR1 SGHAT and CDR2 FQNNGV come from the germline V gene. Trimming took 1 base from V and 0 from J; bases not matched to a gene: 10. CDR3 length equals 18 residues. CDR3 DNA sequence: TGTGCCAGCAGCTTAGGGGGGGGACGCATAACTAGCACAGATACGCAGTATTTT. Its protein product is CASSLGGGRITSTDTQYF.

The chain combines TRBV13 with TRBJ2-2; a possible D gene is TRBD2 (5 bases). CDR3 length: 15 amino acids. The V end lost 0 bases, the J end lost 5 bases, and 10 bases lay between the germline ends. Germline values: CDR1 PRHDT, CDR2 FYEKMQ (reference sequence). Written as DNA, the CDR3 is TGTGCCAGCAGCTTAGGCCTAGGCGGGACCGGGGAGCTGTTTTTT. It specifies CASSLGLGGTGELFF. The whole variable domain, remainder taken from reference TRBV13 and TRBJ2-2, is AAGVIQSPRHLIKEKRETATLKCYPIPRHDTVYWYQQGPGQDPQFLISFYEKMQSDKGSIPDRFSAQQFSDYHSELNMSSLELGDSALYFCASSLGLGGTGELFFGEGSRLTVL.

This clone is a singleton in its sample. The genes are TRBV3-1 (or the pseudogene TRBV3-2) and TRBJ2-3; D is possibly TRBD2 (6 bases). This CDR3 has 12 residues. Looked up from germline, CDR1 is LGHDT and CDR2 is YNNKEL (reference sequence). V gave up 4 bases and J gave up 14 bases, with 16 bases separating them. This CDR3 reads CASSPGEAGTYF. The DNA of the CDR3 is TGTGCCAGCAGCCCGGGGGAGGCGGGCACGTATTTT.

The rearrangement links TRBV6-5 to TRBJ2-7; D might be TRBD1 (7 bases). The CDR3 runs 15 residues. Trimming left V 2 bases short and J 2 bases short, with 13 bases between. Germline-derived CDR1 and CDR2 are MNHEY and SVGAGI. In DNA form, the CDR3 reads TGTGCCAGCAGTTACGGGCAGGGGGGCACCTACGAGCAGTACTTC. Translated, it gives CASSYGQGGTYEQYF.

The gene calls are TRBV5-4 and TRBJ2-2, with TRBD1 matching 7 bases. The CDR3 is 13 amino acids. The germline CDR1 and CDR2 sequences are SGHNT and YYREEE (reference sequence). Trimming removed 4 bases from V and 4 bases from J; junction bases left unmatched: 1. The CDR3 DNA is TGTGCCAGCAGCCCAGGGGGCACCGGGGAGCTGTTTTTT. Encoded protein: CASSPGGTGELFF. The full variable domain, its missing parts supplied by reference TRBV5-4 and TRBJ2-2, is ETGVTQSPTHLIKTRGQQVTLRCSSQSGHNTVSWYQQALGQGPQFIFQYYREEENGRGNFPPRFSGLQFPNYSSELNVNALELDDSALYLCASSPGGTGELFFGEGSRLTVL.

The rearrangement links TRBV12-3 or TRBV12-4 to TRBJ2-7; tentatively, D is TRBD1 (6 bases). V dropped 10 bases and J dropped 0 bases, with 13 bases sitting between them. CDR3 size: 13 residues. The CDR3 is CATSTGSSYEQYF. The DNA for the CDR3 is TGTGCCACCTCCACAGGGAGCTCCTACGAGCAGTACTTC.

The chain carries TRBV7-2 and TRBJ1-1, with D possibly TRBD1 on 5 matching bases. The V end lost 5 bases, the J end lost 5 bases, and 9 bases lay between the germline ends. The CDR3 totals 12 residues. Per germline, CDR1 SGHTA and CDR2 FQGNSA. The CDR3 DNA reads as TGTGCCAGCAGCCCCCGGGGGACTGAAGCTTTCTTT. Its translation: CASSPRGTEAFF. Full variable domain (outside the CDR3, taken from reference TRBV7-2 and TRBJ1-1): GAGVSQSPSNKVTEKGKDVELRCDPISGHTALYWYRQSLGQGLEFLIYFQGNSAPDKSGLPSDRFSAERTGGSVSTLTIQRTQQEDSAVYLCASSPRGTEAFFGQGTRLTVV.

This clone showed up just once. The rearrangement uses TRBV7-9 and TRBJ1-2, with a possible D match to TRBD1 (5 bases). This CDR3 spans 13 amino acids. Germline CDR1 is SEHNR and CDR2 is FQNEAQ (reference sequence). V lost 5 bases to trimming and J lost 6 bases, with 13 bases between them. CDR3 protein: CASSGGTDHGYTF. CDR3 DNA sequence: TGTGCCAGCAGCGGCGGGACGGACCATGGCTACACCTTC. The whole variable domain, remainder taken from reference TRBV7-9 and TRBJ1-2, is DTGVSQNPRHKITKRGQNVTFRCDPISEHNRLYWYRQTLGQGPEFLTYFQNEAQLEKSRLLSDRFSAERPKGSFSTLEIQRTEQGDSAMYLCASSGGTDHGYTFGSGTRLTVV.

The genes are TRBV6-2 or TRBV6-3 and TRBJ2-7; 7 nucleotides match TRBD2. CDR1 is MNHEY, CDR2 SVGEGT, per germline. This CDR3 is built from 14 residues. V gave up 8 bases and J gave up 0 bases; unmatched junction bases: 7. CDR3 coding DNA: TGTGCCAGCGGCCGGGGGGTGGGCTCCTACGAGCAGTACTTC. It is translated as CASGRGVGSYEQYF.

CDR3 loop: CASSPTLAVGYEQYF. CDR3 coding DNA: TGCGCCAGCAGCCCCACCCTAGCGGTGGGCTACGAGCAGTACTTC. This chain connects TRBV5-1 to TRBJ2-7, with 7 positions matching TRBD2. The J segment lost 3 bases and the V segment lost 4 bases, leaving 10 bases of the junction unmatched. Germline assignment: CDR1 SGHRS and CDR2 YFSETQ. This CDR3 has 15 residues.

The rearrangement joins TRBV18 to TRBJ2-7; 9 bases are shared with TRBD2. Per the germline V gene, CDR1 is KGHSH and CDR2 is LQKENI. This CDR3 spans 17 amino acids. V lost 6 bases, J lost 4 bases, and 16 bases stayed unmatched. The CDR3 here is CASSTGVFGTSRYEQYF. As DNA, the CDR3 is TGTGCCAGCTCCACTGGGGTTTTTGGGACTAGCCGGTACGAGCAGTACTTC. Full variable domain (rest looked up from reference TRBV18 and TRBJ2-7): NAGVMQNPRHLVRRRGQEARLRCSPMKGHSHVYWYRQLPEEGLKFMVYLQKENIIDESGMPKERFSAEFPKEGPSILRIQQVVRGDSAAYFCASSTGVFGTSRYEQYFGPGTRLTVT.

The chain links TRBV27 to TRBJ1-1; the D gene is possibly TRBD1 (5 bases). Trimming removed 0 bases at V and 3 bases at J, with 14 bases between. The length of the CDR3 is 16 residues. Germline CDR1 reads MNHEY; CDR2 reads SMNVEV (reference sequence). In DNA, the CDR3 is TGTGCCAGCAGTTTATCGGGGCGGTCTCGGGACACTGAAGCTTTCTTT. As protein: CASSLSGRSRDTEAFF.

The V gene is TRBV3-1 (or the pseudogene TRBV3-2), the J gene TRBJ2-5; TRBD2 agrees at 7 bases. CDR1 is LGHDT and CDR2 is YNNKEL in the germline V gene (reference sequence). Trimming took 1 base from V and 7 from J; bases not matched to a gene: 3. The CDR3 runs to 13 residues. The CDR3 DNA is TGTGCCAGCAGCCAAGCACAGCGGGGGACCCAGTACTTC. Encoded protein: CASSQAQRGTQYF.

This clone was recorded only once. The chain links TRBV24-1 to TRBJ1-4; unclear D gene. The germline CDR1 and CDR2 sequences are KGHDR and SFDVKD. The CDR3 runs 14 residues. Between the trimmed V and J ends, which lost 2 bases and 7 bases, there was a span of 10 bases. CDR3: CATSDSQAGEKLFF. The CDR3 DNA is TGTGCCACCAGTGATTCCCAAGCCGGTGAAAAACTGTTTTTT.

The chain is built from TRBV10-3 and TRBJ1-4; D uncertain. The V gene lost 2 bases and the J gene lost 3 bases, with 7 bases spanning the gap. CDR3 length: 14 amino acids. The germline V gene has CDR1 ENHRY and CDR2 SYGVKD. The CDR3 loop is CAISEGSPNEKLFF. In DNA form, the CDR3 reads TGTGCCATCAGTGAGGGCAGTCCTAATGAAAAACTGTTTTTT.

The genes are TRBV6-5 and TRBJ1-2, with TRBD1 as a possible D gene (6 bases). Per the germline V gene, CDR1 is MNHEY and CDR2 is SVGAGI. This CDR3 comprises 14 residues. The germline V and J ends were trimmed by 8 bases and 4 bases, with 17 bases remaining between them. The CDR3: CASGGGGQGYGYTF. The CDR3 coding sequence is TGTGCCAGCGGGGGAGGGGGGCAGGGCTATGGCTACACCTTC.

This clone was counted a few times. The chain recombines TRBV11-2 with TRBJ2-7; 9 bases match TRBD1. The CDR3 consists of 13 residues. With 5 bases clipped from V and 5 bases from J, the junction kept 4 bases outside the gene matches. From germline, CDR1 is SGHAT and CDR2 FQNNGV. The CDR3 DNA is TGTGCCAGCAGCCCGGACAGGGGACACGAGCAGTACTTC. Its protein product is CASSPDRGHEQYF.

Here the CDR3 DNA reads TGTGCCAGCAGCAGCGGGAGGAGCCCGAACAATGAGCAGTTCTTC. Translating it yields CASSSGRSPNNEQFF. The rearrangement joins TRBV13 to TRBJ2-1; 9 nucleotides match TRBD2. The CDR3 is 15 residues long. The ends lost 5 bases at V and 5 bases at J; junction bases unmatched: 7. CDR1 and CDR2 from the germline V gene are PRHDT and FYEKMQ (reference sequence). Full variable domain (missing parts from reference TRBV13 and TRBJ2-1): AAGVIQSPRHLIKEKRETATLKCYPIPRHDTVYWYQQGPGQDPQFLISFYEKMQSDKGSIPDRFSAQQFSDYHSELNMSSLELGDSALYFCASSSGRSPNNEQFFGPGTRLTVL.

The CDR3 here is CASSLAGGLAPYEQYF. The DNA for the CDR3 is TGTGCCAGCAGCTTAGCAGGGGGCCTAGCGCCTTACGAGCAGTACTTC. This chain uses TRBV7-2 with TRBJ2-7; TRBD1 might be the D (7 bases). The CDR3 consists of 16 residues. Trimming removed 0 bases from V and 4 bases from J, with 16 bases in between. Germline V gives CDR1 SGHTA, CDR2 FQGNSA.

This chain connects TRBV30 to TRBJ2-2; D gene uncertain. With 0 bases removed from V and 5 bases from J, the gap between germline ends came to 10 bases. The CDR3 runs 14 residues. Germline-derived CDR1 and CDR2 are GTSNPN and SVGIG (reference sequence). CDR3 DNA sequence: TGTGCCTGGAGTGTGGAGACTCAAACCGGGGAGCTGTTTTTT. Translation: CAWSVETQTGELFF.

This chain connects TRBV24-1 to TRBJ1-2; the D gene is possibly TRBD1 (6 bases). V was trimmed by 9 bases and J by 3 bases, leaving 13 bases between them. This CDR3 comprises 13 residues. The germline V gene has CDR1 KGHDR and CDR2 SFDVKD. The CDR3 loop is CATSPGHYYGYTF. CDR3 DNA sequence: TGTGCCACCTCGCCGGGACACTACTATGGCTACACCTTC.

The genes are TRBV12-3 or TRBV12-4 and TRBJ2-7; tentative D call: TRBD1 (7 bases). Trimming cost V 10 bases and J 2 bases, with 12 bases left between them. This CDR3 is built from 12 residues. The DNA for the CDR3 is TGTGCCACCGGGGGACAGCCCTACGAGCAGTACTTC. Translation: CATGGQPYEQYF.

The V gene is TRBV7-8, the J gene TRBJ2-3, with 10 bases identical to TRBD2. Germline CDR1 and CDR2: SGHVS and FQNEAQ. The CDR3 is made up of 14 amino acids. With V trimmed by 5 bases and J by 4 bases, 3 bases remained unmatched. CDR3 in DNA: TGTGCCAGCAGCCCCAGCGGGAGGGCAGATACGCAGTATTTT. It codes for CASSPSGRADTQYF.

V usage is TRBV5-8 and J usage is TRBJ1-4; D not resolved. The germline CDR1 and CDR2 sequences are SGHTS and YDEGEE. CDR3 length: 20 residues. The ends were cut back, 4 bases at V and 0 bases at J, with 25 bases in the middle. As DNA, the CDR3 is TGTGCCAGCAGCCGACTCCCGGTCGTAGAAATATCGACAACTAATGAAAAACTGTTTTTT. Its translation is CASSRLPVVEISTTNEKLFF.